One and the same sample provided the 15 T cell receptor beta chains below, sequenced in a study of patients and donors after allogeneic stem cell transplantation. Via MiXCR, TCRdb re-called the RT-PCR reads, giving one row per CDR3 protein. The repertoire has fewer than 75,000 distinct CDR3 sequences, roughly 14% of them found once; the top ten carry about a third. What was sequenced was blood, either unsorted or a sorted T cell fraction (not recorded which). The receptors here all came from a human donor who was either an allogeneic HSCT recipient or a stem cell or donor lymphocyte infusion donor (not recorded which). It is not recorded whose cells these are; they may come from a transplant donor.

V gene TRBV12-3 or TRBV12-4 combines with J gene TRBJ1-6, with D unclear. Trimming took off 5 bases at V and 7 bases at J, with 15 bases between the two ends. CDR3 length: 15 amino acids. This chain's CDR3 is CASSRRGLWNSPLHF. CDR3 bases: TGTGCCAGCAGTCGCCGGGGTTTATGGAATTCACCCCTCCACTTT.

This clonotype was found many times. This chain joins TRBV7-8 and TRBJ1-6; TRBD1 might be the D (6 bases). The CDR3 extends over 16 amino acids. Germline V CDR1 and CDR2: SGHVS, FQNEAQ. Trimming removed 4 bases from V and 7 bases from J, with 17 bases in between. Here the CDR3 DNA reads TGTGCCAGCAGCTCATCCGGGACACGGACAAATTCACCCCTCCACTTT. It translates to CASSSSGTRTNSPLHF. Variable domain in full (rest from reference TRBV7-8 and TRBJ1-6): GAGVSQSPRYKVAKRGQDVALRCDPISGHVSLFWYQQALGQGPEFLTYFQNEAQLDKSGLPSDRFFAERPEGSVSTLKIQRTQQEDSAVYLCASSSSGTRTNSPLHFGNGTRLTVT.

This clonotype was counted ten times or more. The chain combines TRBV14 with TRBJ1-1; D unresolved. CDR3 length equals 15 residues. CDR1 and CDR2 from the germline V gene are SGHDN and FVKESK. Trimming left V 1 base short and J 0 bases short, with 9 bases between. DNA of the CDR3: TGTGCCAGCAGCCAAGTACAGTTTATGAACACTGAAGCTTTCTTT. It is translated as CASSQVQFMNTEAFF.

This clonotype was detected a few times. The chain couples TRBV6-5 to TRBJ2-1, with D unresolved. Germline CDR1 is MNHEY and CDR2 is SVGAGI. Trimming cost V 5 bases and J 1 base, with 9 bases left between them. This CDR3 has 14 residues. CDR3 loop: CASSRPESYNEQFF. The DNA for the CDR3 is TGTGCCAGCAGTCGTCCGGAATCCTACAATGAGCAGTTCTTC.

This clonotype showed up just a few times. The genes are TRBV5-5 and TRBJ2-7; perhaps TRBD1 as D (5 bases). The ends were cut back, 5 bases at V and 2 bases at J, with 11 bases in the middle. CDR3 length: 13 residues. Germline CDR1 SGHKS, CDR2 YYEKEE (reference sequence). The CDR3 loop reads CASSHRPAYEQYF. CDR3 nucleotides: TGTGCCAGCAGTCACAGGCCCGCCTACGAGCAGTACTTC.

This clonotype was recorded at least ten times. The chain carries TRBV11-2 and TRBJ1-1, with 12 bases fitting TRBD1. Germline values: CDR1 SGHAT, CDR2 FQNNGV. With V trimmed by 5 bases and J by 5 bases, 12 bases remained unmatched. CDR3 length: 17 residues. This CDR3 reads CASSGRDRGRLGTEAFF. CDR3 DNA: TGTGCCAGCAGCGGGAGGGACAGGGGGCGCCTAGGGACTGAAGCTTTCTTT.

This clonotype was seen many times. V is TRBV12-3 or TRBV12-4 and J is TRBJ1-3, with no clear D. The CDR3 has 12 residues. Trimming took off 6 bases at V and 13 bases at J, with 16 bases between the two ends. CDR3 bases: TGTGCCAGCAGCTCCCCCCAGAACTCGATATATTTT. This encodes CASSSPQNSIYF.

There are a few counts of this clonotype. DNA of the CDR3: TGTGCCACCAGTGATTCGCCGGGACAGGGGTTCTACAATGAGCAGTTCTTC. It is translated as CATSDSPGQGFYNEQFF. The chain employs TRBV24-1 and TRBJ2-1; 10 bases are a match to TRBD1. V gave up 2 bases and J gave up 3 bases; unmatched junction bases: 6. Germline CDR1 is KGHDR and CDR2 is SFDVKD. This CDR3 is 17 amino acids long.

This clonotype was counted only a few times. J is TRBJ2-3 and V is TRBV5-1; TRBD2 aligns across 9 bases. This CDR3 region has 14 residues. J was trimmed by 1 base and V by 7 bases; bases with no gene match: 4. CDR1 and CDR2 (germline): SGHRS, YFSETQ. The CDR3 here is CASQREEGTDTQYF. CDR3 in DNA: TGCGCCAGCCAGCGGGAGGAAGGCACAGATACGCAGTATTTT. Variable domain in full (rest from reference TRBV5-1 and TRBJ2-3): KAGVTQTPRYLIKTRGQQVTLSCSPISGHRSVSWYQQTPGQGLQFLFEYFSETQRNKGNFPGRFSGRQFSNSRSEMNVSTLELGDSALYLCASQREEGTDTQYFGPGTRLTVL.

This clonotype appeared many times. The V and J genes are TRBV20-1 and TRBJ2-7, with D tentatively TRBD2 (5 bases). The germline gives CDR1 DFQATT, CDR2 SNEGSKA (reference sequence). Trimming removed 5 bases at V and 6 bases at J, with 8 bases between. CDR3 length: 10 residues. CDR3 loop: CSALGVEQYF. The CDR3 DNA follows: TGCAGTGCTTTGGGAGTCGAGCAGTACTTC.

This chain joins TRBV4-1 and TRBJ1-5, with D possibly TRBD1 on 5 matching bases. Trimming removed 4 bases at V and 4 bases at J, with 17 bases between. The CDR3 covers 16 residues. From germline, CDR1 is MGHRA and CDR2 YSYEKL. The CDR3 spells CASSLIPGGGNQPQHF. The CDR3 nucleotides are TGCGCCAGCAGCCTCATTCCGGGGGGAGGAAATCAGCCCCAGCATTTT.

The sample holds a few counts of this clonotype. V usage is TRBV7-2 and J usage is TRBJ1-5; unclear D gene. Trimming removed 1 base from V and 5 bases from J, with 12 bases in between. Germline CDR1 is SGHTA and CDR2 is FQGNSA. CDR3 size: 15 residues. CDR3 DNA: TGTGCCAGCAGCTTAGTGTCCGGGCGGGATCAGCCCCAGCATTTT. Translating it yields CASSLVSGRDQPQHF.

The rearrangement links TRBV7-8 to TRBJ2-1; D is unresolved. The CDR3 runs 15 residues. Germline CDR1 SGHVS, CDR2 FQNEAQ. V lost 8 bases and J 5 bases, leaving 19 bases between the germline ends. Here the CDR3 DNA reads TGTGCCAGCCGTATTACCTGGGTTTCGGACAATGAGCAGTTCTTC. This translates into CASRITWVSDNEQFF.

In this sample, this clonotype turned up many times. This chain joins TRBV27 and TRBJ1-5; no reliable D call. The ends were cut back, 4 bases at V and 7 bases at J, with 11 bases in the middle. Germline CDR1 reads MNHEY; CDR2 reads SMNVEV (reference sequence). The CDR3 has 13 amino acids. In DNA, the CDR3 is TGTGCCAGCAGTTCGATGCTTGGCCAGCCCCAGCATTTT. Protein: CASSSMLGQPQHF.

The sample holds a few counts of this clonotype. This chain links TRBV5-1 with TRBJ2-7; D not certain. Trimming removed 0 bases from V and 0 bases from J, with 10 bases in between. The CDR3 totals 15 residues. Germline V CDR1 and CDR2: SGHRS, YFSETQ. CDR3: CASSLERFSSYEQYF. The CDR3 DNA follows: TGCGCCAGCAGCTTGGAGCGCTTTTCCTCCTACGAGCAGTACTTC.